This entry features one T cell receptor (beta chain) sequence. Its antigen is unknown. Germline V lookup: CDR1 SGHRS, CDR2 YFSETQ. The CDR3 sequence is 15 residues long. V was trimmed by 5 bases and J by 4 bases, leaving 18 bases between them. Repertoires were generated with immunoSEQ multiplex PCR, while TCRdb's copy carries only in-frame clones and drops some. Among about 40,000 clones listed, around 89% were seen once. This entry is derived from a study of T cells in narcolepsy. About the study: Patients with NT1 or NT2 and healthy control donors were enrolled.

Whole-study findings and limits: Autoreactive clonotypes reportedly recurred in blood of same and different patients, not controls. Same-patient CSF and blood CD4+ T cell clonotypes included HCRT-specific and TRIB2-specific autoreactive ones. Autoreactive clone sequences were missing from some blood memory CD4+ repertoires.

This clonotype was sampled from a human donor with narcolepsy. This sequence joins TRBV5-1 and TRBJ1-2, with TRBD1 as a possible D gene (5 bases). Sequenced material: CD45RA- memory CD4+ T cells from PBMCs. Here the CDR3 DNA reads TGCGCCAGCAGGGAAGGGACCGCTACGCTCTATGGCTACACCTTC. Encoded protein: CASREGTATLYGYTF.